This passage covers 6 T cell receptor beta chains from one sample sequenced in a study of radiotherapy plus CTLA-4 blockade in lung cancer. Produced via immunoSEQ multiplex PCR; TCRdb's table is partial and in-frame only. The sample has some 15,000 clones; around 87% are singletons. Source: peripheral blood, taken from a patient treated with radiotherapy plus ipilimumab. Source of these receptors: a human donor with non-small cell lung cancer that progressed on radiotherapy plus ipilimumab. Some clones in this sample may be carry-over from other donors' samples.

The chain carries TRBV7-9 and TRBJ2-4; 9 bases agree with TRBD1. The V segment lost 3 bases and the J segment 6 bases; nucleotides outside the gene matches: 9. Germline V gene sequence: CDR1 SEHNR, CDR2 FQNEAQ (reference sequence). The CDR3 is 16 amino acids. The CDR3 reads CASSLLGTGRRNIQYF. As DNA, the CDR3 is TGTGCCAGCAGCTTGCTGGGGACAGGGAGGCGAAACATTCAGTACTTC.

The rearrangement links TRBV6-6 to TRBJ2-3; D remains ambiguous. This CDR3 contains 12 residues. Deletions cut 0 bases from V and 6 bases from J, with 4 bases between. Per germline, CDR1 MNHNY and CDR2 SVGAGI (reference sequence). DNA for the CDR3: TGTGCCAGCAGTTACTCGGAGGATACGCAGTATTTT. It is translated as CASSYSEDTQYF.

The DNA of the CDR3 is TGTGCCAGCAGCTCGTCAGAGACCCAGTACTTC. Translating gives CASSSSETQYF. This chain links TRBV7-9 with TRBJ2-5; D unclear. The V end lost 4 bases, the J end lost 4 bases, and 4 bases lay between the germline ends. CDR1 and CDR2 (germline): SEHNR, FQNEAQ (reference sequence). The CDR3 has 11 residues.

The chain recombines TRBV19 with TRBJ2-4, with 7 nucleotides matching TRBD1. The CDR3 extends over 12 amino acids. V lost 5 bases and J lost 6; bases outside the gene matches: 1. CDR1 LNHDA and CDR2 SQIVND come from the germline V gene (reference sequence). This chain's CDR3 is CASSQGVNIQYF. CDR3 sequence (DNA): TGTGCCAGTAGTCAGGGGGTAAACATTCAGTACTTC. Combining the CDR3 with reference TRBV19 and TRBJ2-4 gives the whole variable domain DGGITQSPKYLFRKEGQNVTLSCEQNLNHDAMYWYRQDPGQGLRLIYYSQIVNDFQKGDIAEGYSVSREKKESFPLTVTSAQKNPTAFYLCASSQGVNIQYFGAGTRLSVL.

The CDR3 DNA reads as TGTGCCAGCAGCTTAGCGTTGGGCCAATACAATGAGCAGTTCTTC. Amino acids: CASSLALGQYNEQFF. The V call is TRBV7-9, the J call TRBJ2-1, with no clear D. Trimming cost V 0 bases and J 4 bases, with 10 bases left between them. Germline loops: CDR1 SEHNR, CDR2 FQNEAQ (reference sequence). This CDR3 contains 15 residues.

The chain recombines TRBV5-1 with TRBJ1-2; D uncertain. The CDR3 is 12 residues long. Trimming took 0 bases from V and 7 from J, leaving 7 bases between them. CDR1 is SGHRS and CDR2 is YFSETQ in the germline V gene. CDR3 sequence: CASSLEQVGYTF. In DNA, the CDR3 is TGCGCCAGCAGCTTGGAGCAGGTTGGCTACACCTTC.